A single sample is the source of the 22 T cell receptor beta chains below, sequenced in a study of blood T cell repertoires in COVID-19. The protocol was immunoSEQ multiplex PCR, while the TCRdb copy is restricted to in-frame clones and leaves out a portion. This table has fewer than 250,000 clones, under 90% appearing once. The sample taken for sequencing was peripheral blood. These receptors came from a man aged 25-40 years with active or convalescent COVID-19.

This rearrangement joins TRBV4-2 to TRBJ2-7, with TRBD1 identical over 8 bases. The CDR3 extends over 15 amino acids. With V trimmed by 0 bases and J by 0 bases, 1 base remained unmatched. Per the germline V gene, CDR1 is LGHNA and CDR2 is YNFKEQ. The CDR3 bases are TGTGCCAGCAGCCAAGACACAGGGGGCTCCTACGAGCAGTACTTC. Translated, it gives CASSQDTGGSYEQYF.

The chain is built from TRBV5-1 and TRBJ1-5, with D maybe TRBD1 (6 bases). This CDR3 contains 16 residues. Trimming cost V 0 bases and J 1 base, with 11 bases left between them. Germline V gene sequence: CDR1 SGHRS, CDR2 YFSETQ. The chain's CDR3 is CASSLEAGASNQPQHF. CDR3 nucleotides: TGCGCCAGCAGCTTGGAGGCGGGGGCCAGCAATCAGCCCCAGCATTTT.

This clone was seen a single time. The genes are TRBV7-2 and TRBJ1-4; TRBD1 aligns across 7 bases. The CDR3 covers 14 residues. CDR1 SGHTA and CDR2 FQGNSA come from the germline V gene. V lost 2 bases to trimming and J lost 8 bases; unmatched junction nucleotides: 5. For the CDR3, the DNA is TGTGCCAGCAGCTTATTAGGGGGCCCAGAAAAACTGTTTTTT. The encoded protein is CASSLLGGPEKLFF.

The rearrangement uses TRBV6-5 and TRBJ1-1; D perhaps matches TRBD1 (5 bases). The CDR3 totals 14 residues. V shed 6 bases and J shed 0 bases, with 11 bases lying between them. Germline CDR1 is MNHEY and CDR2 is SVGAGI. The CDR3: CASRSGGVNTEAFF. The CDR3 coding sequence is TGTGCCAGCAGGTCTGGAGGGGTGAACACTGAAGCTTTCTTT.

The J gene is TRBJ1-6, the V gene TRBV2; D possibly corresponds to TRBD1 (5 bases). This CDR3 is 14 amino acids long. Germline V CDR1 and CDR2: SNHLY, FYNNEI. Trimming shortened V by 0 bases and J by 10 bases, and 10 bases separated the two germline ends. DNA for the CDR3: TGTGCCAGCAGTGAAGCCTCAGGGCGATCACCCCTCCACTTT. Protein product: CASSEASGRSPLHF.

This chain connects TRBV24-1 to TRBJ2-5; no reliable D call. The CDR3 has 12 residues. Trimming left V 1 base short and J 4 bases short, with 3 bases between. Germline CDR1 and CDR2: KGHDR and SFDVKD. CDR3 coding DNA: TGTGCCACCAGTGATTTTAGAGAGACCCAGTACTTC. Amino acids: CATSDFRETQYF.

The V gene is TRBV27, the J gene TRBJ2-3; weak D call: TRBD1 (5 bases). Germline CDR1 is MNHEY and CDR2 is SMNVEV (reference sequence). Trimming removed 2 bases at V and 5 bases at J, with 11 bases between. The CDR3 has 14 amino acids. DNA of the CDR3: TGTGCCAGCAGTTTAAGGGGTAGAAAAGATACGCAGTATTTT. It translates to CASSLRGRKDTQYF.

V and J are TRBV28 and TRBJ2-3; D is perhaps TRBD2 (7 bases). Germline-derived CDR1 and CDR2 are MDHEN and SYDVKM. Trimming took off 8 bases at V and 4 bases at J, with 13 bases between the two ends. CDR3 length: 13 amino acids. The chain's CDR3 is CASVSGGPDTQYF. The CDR3, as DNA: TGTGCCAGCGTCTCCGGGGGGCCAGATACGCAGTATTTT.

V and J are TRBV7-9 and TRBJ2-1; D not certain. The CDR3 covers 15 residues. Between the trimmed V and J ends, which lost 4 bases and 2 bases, there was a span of 12 bases. The germline CDR1 and CDR2 sequences are SEHNR and FQNEAQ (reference sequence). The chain's CDR3 is CASSSSGDPYNEQFF. CDR3 coding DNA: TGTGCCAGCAGCTCCTCTGGAGATCCCTACAATGAGCAGTTCTTC.

The sample holds one count of this clone. The DNA for the CDR3 is TGTGCCAGTAGGTGGGTCCACGTTAGCGGAACTAGTATCGGGGAGCTGTTTTTT. Translated: CASRWVHVSGTSIGELFF. This rearrangement joins TRBV19 to TRBJ2-2; D might be TRBD2 (6 bases). Germline CDR1 is LNHDA and CDR2 is SQIVND (reference sequence). With 6 bases removed from V and 7 bases from J, the gap between germline ends came to 27 bases. This CDR3 has 18 residues.

The chain recombines TRBV7-8 with TRBJ2-3; 7 bases agree with TRBD2. The CDR3 totals 15 residues. Germline CDR1 is SGHVS and CDR2 is FQNEAQ. V was pared by 1 base and J by 9 bases, with 10 bases of the junction left unmatched. CDR3 loop: CASSLVGALGRTQYF. CDR3 nucleotide sequence: TGTGCCAGCAGCTTAGTGGGCGCCCTCGGGAGGACGCAGTATTTT.

The chain recombines TRBV6-2 or TRBV6-3 with TRBJ1-5, with D possibly TRBD1 on 5 matching bases. Germline V gene data show CDR1 as MNHEY and CDR2 as SVGEGT. The V end lost 4 bases, the J end lost 5 bases, and 9 bases lay between the germline ends. The CDR3 runs 13 residues. The CDR3 sequence is CASSSGMYQPQHF. The DNA of the CDR3 is TGTGCCAGCAGTTCAGGGATGTATCAGCCCCAGCATTTT.

This clone appeared a few times. This rearrangement joins TRBV19 to TRBJ1-4, with 7 bases that match TRBD1. In germline, CDR1 is LNHDA, CDR2 SQIVND (reference sequence). Losses at the gene ends were 6 bases for V and 5 bases for J; bases not matched to a gene: 9. This CDR3 has 15 residues. The chain's CDR3 is CASSFRQGSNEKLFF. The CDR3 DNA sequence: TGTGCCAGTAGCTTCAGACAGGGATCAAATGAAAAACTGTTTTTT.

The chain is built from TRBV24-1 and TRBJ1-2; the match to TRBD1 covers 9 bases. Trimming cost V 4 bases and J 6 bases; bases outside gene matches: 11. The CDR3 length is 16 residues. The germline CDR1 and CDR2 sequences are KGHDR and SFDVKD. The CDR3 sequence: CATSEAPGTGSDGYTF. The CDR3 bases are TGTGCCACCAGTGAAGCTCCCGGGACAGGGTCCGATGGCTACACCTTC.

The chain combines TRBV6-6 with TRBJ2-1, with a possible D match to TRBD2 (6 bases). V was trimmed by 6 bases and J by 10 bases, leaving 22 bases between them. The V gene's germline CDR1 is MNHNY and CDR2 SVGAGI (reference sequence). CDR3 length equals 15 residues. The CDR3 region is CASRGGLTNLMEQFF. The DNA for the CDR3 is TGTGCCAGCAGGGGGGGTCTGACGAATTTGATGGAGCAGTTCTTC.

CDR3 bases: TGTGCCAGCTCACCACTTCCTAACCCAACCTACGAGCAGTACTTC. This gives the protein CASSPLPNPTYEQYF. The chain carries TRBV18 and TRBJ2-7; no reliable D call. Trimming shortened V by 1 base and J by 2 bases, and 12 bases separated the two germline ends. There are 15 residues in the CDR3. Germline-derived CDR1 and CDR2 are KGHSH and LQKENI.

This chain links TRBV19 with TRBJ2-1; 7 positions agree with TRBD2. CDR3 size: 15 residues. The V gene end was trimmed by 1 base and the J gene end by 6 bases; junction bases not matched to a gene: 6. CDR1 is LNHDA, CDR2 SQIVND, per germline (reference sequence). CDR3 in amino acids: CASSIGTGGGNEQFF. For the CDR3, the DNA is TGTGCCAGTAGTATAGGTACGGGAGGAGGCAATGAGCAGTTCTTC.

V usage is TRBV3-1 (or the pseudogene TRBV3-2) and J usage is TRBJ1-6; 7 bases map to TRBD1. Looked up from germline, CDR1 is LGHDT and CDR2 is YNNKEL (reference sequence). The CDR3 extends over 15 amino acids. The V segment lost 4 bases and the J segment 7 bases; nucleotides outside the gene matches: 7. The CDR3 region is CASSPTDRENSPLHF. The CDR3 region has the DNA TGTGCCAGCAGCCCAACCGACAGGGAAAATTCACCCCTCCACTTT.

The V call is TRBV20-1, the J call TRBJ1-1; tentatively, D is TRBD1 (6 bases). Per the germline V gene, CDR1 is DFQATT and CDR2 is SNEGSKA (reference sequence). Trimming removed 3 bases at V and 5 bases at J, with 13 bases between. CDR3 length equals 13 residues. The CDR3 sequence is CSASGTHSTEAFF. The CDR3, as DNA: TGCAGTGCTAGTGGGACACACAGTACTGAAGCTTTCTTT.

Remarks on this clone: Other DNA sequences within the sample encode an identical CDR3. The CDR3 loop is CASSSDSYGYTF. CDR3 bases: TGTGCCAGCAGCTCGGACAGCTATGGCTACACCTTC. The chain employs TRBV7-9 and TRBJ1-2; D perhaps matches TRBD1 (6 bases). Germline CDR1 SEHNR, CDR2 FQNEAQ (reference sequence). The V gene lost 4 bases and the J gene lost 4 bases, with 7 bases spanning the gap. This CDR3 contains 12 residues.

The chain is built from TRBV6-5 and TRBJ2-1, with 7 positions matching TRBD2. Germline assignment: CDR1 MNHEY and CDR2 SVGAGI. The CDR3 length is 13 residues. Trimming at V came to 10 bases and at J to 6 bases, leaving 9 bases not matched to a gene. In nucleotides, the CDR3 is TGTGCCACCTCCACTCGCGGGGGCAATGAGCAGTTCTTC. As protein: CATSTRGGNEQFF.

The CDR3 reads CASSQPSRVNSPLHF. The CDR3 DNA sequence: TGTGCCAGCAGCCAACCAAGCAGGGTTAATTCACCCCTCCACTTT. The J gene is TRBJ1-6, the V gene TRBV4-2, with a weak D call TRBD1 (5 bases). CDR3 length equals 15 residues. Germline CDR1 is LGHNA and CDR2 is YNFKEQ. V gave up 2 bases and J gave up 6 bases, with 11 bases separating them.